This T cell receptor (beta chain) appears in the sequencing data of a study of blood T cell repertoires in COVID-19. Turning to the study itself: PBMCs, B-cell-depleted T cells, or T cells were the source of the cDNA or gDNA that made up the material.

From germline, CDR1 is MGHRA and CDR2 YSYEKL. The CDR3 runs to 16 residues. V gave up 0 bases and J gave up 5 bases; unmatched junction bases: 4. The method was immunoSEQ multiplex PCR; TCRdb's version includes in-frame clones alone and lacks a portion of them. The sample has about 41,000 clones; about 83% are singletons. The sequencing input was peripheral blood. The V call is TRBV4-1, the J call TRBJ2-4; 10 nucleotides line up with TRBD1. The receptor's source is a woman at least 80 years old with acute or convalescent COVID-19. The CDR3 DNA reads TGCGCCAGCAGCCAAGATCTTGGGACAGGGGAAAACATTCAGTACTTC. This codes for CASSQDLGTGENIQYF.